A single sample gave rise to the 5 T cell receptor beta chains below, sequenced in a study of beta chain features in type 1 diabetes (dated by TCRdb to the late 2010s). What the work shows at the level of the full study, not this receptor alone: A moderate but significant shortening of TCRB CDR3 length was observed in type 1 diabetes patients in all four CD4+ subsets.

Preparation of the library involved the immunoSEQ multiplex PCR assay. The entire isolated RNA was reverse transcribed using the High Capacity cDNA Reverse Transcription Kit, and thus expressed TCRB transcripts were sequenced. TCRdb took over this immuneACCESS table, retaining in-frame rearrangements with V and J assigned. Such tables are incomplete; in checked studies, under half of the missing clones stem from an unresolved V gene, and the remainder is unexplained. Across this sample there are under 400,000 clones, with roughly 13% seen only once. The ten largest clones add up to over 0.008% of the sample. No cognate antigen is known for these TCRs. The sample taken for sequencing was naive CD4+ T cells from blood. Taken with the paper, the label for cell subset or site translates to: true naive CD4+ T cells. The receptors were sampled from a woman between 18 and 29 years old with type 1 diabetes.

This clone was detected a few times. The chain employs TRBV25-1 and TRBJ1-6; D is undetermined. Germline lookup yields CDR1 MGHDK and CDR2 SYGVNS. CDR3 size: 13 residues. Between the trimmed V and J ends, which lost 8 bases and 14 bases, there was a span of 19 bases. The CDR3 region is CASRAAAGESLHF. CDR3 coding DNA: TGTGCCAGCCGCGCCGCCGCCGGGGAATCCCTCCACTTT.

This clone was seen a handful of times. The chain uses TRBV7-2 and TRBJ2-7; D is unresolved. This CDR3 has 14 residues. V gave up 4 bases and J gave up 2 bases, with 12 bases separating them. Germline V lookup: CDR1 SGHTA, CDR2 FQGNSA. CDR3 DNA sequence: TGTGCCAGCAGCTCCCCCCTTGTAACCTACGAGCAGTACTTC. Protein sequence: CASSSPLVTYEQYF.

The chain carries TRBV19 and TRBJ1-5; no definite D call. The CDR3 loop spans 11 amino acids. Germline values: CDR1 LNHDA, CDR2 SQIVND (reference sequence). The V end lost 8 bases, the J end lost 2 bases, and 4 bases lay between the germline ends. The CDR3 DNA is TGTGCCAGTCCCGGCAATCAGCCCCAGCATTTT. Amino acid sequence: CASPGNQPQHF.

This clone was observed a handful of times. The chain employs TRBV4-3 and TRBJ2-6, with TRBD2 identical over 9 bases. The ends lost 4 bases at V and 2 bases at J; junction bases unmatched: 9. Germline V gene sequence: CDR1 LGHNA, CDR2 YSLEER. CDR3 size: 18 residues. The CDR3 DNA follows: TGCGCCAGCAGCCGGACTGGGCGGGGGGGCCCTGGGGCCAACGTCCTGACTTTC. Translation gives CASSRTGRGGPGANVLTF.

This clone came up a few times. The chain is built from TRBV30 and TRBJ2-3; D is perhaps TRBD1 (6 bases). Looked up from germline, CDR1 is GTSNPN and CDR2 is SVGIG (reference sequence). This CDR3 region has 13 residues. With 0 bases removed from V and 6 bases from J, the gap between germline ends came to 10 bases. The CDR3 spells CAWSVQGFDTQYF. CDR3 DNA sequence: TGTGCCTGGAGTGTCCAGGGGTTTGATACGCAGTATTTT.